A selection of T cell receptor beta chains follows, all from one sample in a study of cytomegalovirus exposure and HLA in healthy donors. The table came from immunoSEQ multiplex PCR; TCRdb's copy has only in-frame clones and leaves some out. The data hold approximately 120,000 clones, with about 94% observed a single time. What was sequenced was PBMCs. The receptors stem from a woman aged 18-35 years in good health and CMV-seronegative. Both conserved end residues are part of each CDR3. The order of the fields is V gene, D gene, J gene, clone size, CDR3 DNA, CDR3 protein. The D gene is left open where the match is weak. A row's size may be missing; if present it is once, few, many or a size class.

v_gene: TRBV4-1; d_gene: TRBD1; j_gene: TRBJ1-2; abundance: -; CDR3nt: TGCGCCAGCAGCCAAGAAGACAGGGTAGTTAAGGGCTACACCTTC; CDR3aa: CASSQEDRVVKGYTF
v_gene: TRBV9; d_gene: -; j_gene: TRBJ1-4; abundance: -; CDR3nt: TGTGCCAGCAGCGTAACGTACAGAAATGAAAAACTGTTTTTT; CDR3aa: CASSVTYRNEKLFF
v_gene: TRBV4-1; d_gene: TRBD2; j_gene: TRBJ2-1; abundance: once; CDR3nt: TGCGCCAGCAGCCAAGATCAGACGGGGGGGAATGAGCAGTTCTTC; CDR3aa: CASSQDQTGGNEQFF
v_gene: TRBV19; d_gene: TRBD1; j_gene: TRBJ1-2; abundance: once; CDR3nt: TGTGCCAGTAGTCTACAGGGGGATGGGAATGGCTACACCTTC; CDR3aa: CASSLQGDGNGYTF
v_gene: TRBV5-6; d_gene: TRBD2; j_gene: TRBJ2-7; abundance: -; CDR3nt: TGTGCCAGCAGCCCCTCCGACTTCCGGGGGGGCAGACACGAGCAGTACTTC; CDR3aa: CASSPSDFRGGRHEQYF
v_gene: TRBV6-1; d_gene: TRBD1; j_gene: TRBJ1-2; abundance: -; CDR3nt: TGTGCCAGCAGTGAATTCGCGGAGGACAGGGCTTCTAACTATGGCTACACCTTC; CDR3aa: CASSEFAEDRASNYGYTF
v_gene: TRBV9; d_gene: -; j_gene: TRBJ2-1; abundance: -; CDR3nt: TGTGCCAGCAGCGAGATCCGGGACTCCGTATACAATGAGCAGTTCTTC; CDR3aa: CASSEIRDSVYNEQFF
v_gene: TRBV5-1; d_gene: -; j_gene: TRBJ1-1; abundance: -; CDR3nt: TGCGCCAGCAGCTTGGCAGGAATGAACACTGAAGCTTTCTTT; CDR3aa: CASSLAGMNTEAFF
v_gene: TRBV5-1; d_gene: -; j_gene: TRBJ2-7; abundance: -; CDR3nt: TGCGCCAGCAGCTTGGCTAACAGGGTAACCTACGAGCAGTACTTC; CDR3aa: CASSLANRVTYEQYF
v_gene: TRBV15; d_gene: -; j_gene: TRBJ1-2; abundance: -; CDR3nt: TGTGCCACCAGCAGAGCATTGGGCCGAAAAACCCCACGCGGCTACACCTTC; CDR3aa: CATSRALGRKTPRGYTF
v_gene: TRBV5-4; d_gene: TRBD1; j_gene: TRBJ1-5; abundance: -; CDR3nt: TGTGCCAGCAGCTTACAGGGGGAGGGTCAGCCCCAGCATTTT; CDR3aa: CASSLQGEGQPQHF
v_gene: TRBV7-9; d_gene: -; j_gene: TRBJ1-2; abundance: -; CDR3nt: TGTGCCAGCAGCCCAGCGGACAGCCCCTATGGCTACACCTTC; CDR3aa: CASSPADSPYGYTF
v_gene: TRBV27; d_gene: -; j_gene: TRBJ2-7; abundance: -; CDR3nt: TGTGCCAGCAGTTTGGCGGGGGCCCCAGCCTACGAGCAGTACTTC; CDR3aa: CASSLAGAPAYEQYF
v_gene: TRBV5-8; d_gene: TRBD2; j_gene: TRBJ2-1; abundance: -; CDR3nt: TGTGCCAGCAGCATGGGACTAGCGGGAGAAGCGCAGTTCTTC; CDR3aa: CASSMGLAGEAQFF
v_gene: TRBV28; d_gene: TRBD2; j_gene: TRBJ2-7; abundance: -; CDR3nt: TGTGCCAGCAGTTTGCGCCAGCGGGGGATAGATGAGCAGTACTTC; CDR3aa: CASSLRQRGIDEQYF
v_gene: TRBV29-1; d_gene: -; j_gene: TRBJ2-7; abundance: -; CDR3nt: TGCAGCGTTGTTGTAGCTGTAAGCTACGAGCAGTACTTC; CDR3aa: CSVVVAVSYEQYF
v_gene: TRBV2; d_gene: TRBD1; j_gene: TRBJ1-3; abundance: -; CDR3nt: TGTGCCAGCAGTGGACAGGGTCGCGGTACTGGAAACACCATATATTTT; CDR3aa: CASSGQGRGTGNTIYF
v_gene: TRBV19; d_gene: -; j_gene: TRBJ2-5; abundance: -; CDR3nt: TGTGCCAGTAGTATCCCAGGTTTACAAGAGACCCAGTACTTC; CDR3aa: CASSIPGLQETQYF
v_gene: TRBV6-5; d_gene: -; j_gene: TRBJ2-5; abundance: -; CDR3nt: TGTGCCAGCAGCTTTGGACAGAAAGAGACCCAGTACTTC; CDR3aa: CASSFGQKETQYF
v_gene: TRBV14; d_gene: -; j_gene: TRBJ1-1; abundance: -; CDR3nt: TGTGCCAGCAGCCGGCGAGGGTGGATGAACACTGAAGCTTTCTTT; CDR3aa: CASSRRGWMNTEAFF
v_gene: TRBV7-3; d_gene: TRBD1; j_gene: TRBJ2-6; abundance: -; CDR3nt: TGTGCCAGCAGCGCCCAGTCTACAGGGGCTGGGGCCAACGTCCTGACTTTC; CDR3aa: CASSAQSTGAGANVLTF
v_gene: TRBV9; d_gene: -; j_gene: TRBJ1-3; abundance: -; CDR3nt: TGTGCCAGCAGCCCGTTGACAGGCCTCTCTGGAAACACCATATATTTT; CDR3aa: CASSPLTGLSGNTIYF
v_gene: TRBV10-2; d_gene: TRBD1; j_gene: TRBJ2-7; abundance: -; CDR3nt: TGCGCCAGCACCGGGACAGATAACTTCTACGAGCAGTACTTC; CDR3aa: CASTGTDNFYEQYF
v_gene: TRBV7-2; d_gene: TRBD1; j_gene: TRBJ2-5; abundance: -; CDR3nt: TGTGCCAGCAGGTCATCTGGGACAGGGGGAGAGACCCAGTACTTC; CDR3aa: CASRSSGTGGETQYF
v_gene: TRBV7-2; d_gene: -; j_gene: TRBJ2-1; abundance: once; CDR3nt: TGTGCCAGCAGCTCTATGAGCTCCTACAATGAGCAGTTCTTC; CDR3aa: CASSSMSSYNEQFF
v_gene: TRBV9; d_gene: TRBD2; j_gene: TRBJ2-7; abundance: -; CDR3nt: TGTGCCAGCAGCGTACTCGGGACGGGACTAGCGGGAACGAACGAGCAGTACTTC; CDR3aa: CASSVLGTGLAGTNEQYF
v_gene: TRBV6-5; d_gene: -; j_gene: TRBJ1-3; abundance: -; CDR3nt: TGTGCCAGCAGTTACTCGGGCGGAAACACCATATATTTT; CDR3aa: CASSYSGGNTIYF
v_gene: TRBV27; d_gene: TRBD2; j_gene: TRBJ2-1; abundance: -; CDR3nt: TGTGCCAGCAGCCCGACCGGGACTAGCGTCAATGAGCAGTTCTTC; CDR3aa: CASSPTGTSVNEQFF
v_gene: TRBV7-8; d_gene: -; j_gene: TRBJ2-5; abundance: -; CDR3nt: TGTGCCAGCAGCTTAGCGTTCGGTGAGACCCAGTACTTC; CDR3aa: CASSLAFGETQYF
v_gene: TRBV28; d_gene: -; j_gene: TRBJ1-5; abundance: -; CDR3nt: TGTGCCAGCAGTCCCGGTTTGTGGGCCGAGAATCAGCCCCAGCATTTT; CDR3aa: CASSPGLWAENQPQHF
v_gene: TRBV27; d_gene: TRBD1; j_gene: TRBJ1-3; abundance: -; CDR3nt: TGTGCCAGCAGTTTGACAGGGGGCATTGGAAACACCATATATTTT; CDR3aa: CASSLTGGIGNTIYF
v_gene: TRBV19; d_gene: -; j_gene: TRBJ2-3; abundance: -; CDR3nt: TGTGCCAGTAGTACCCTCCCTGGCGGGGCGACAGATACGCAGTATTTT; CDR3aa: CASSTLPGGATDTQYF
v_gene: TRBV28; d_gene: TRBD2; j_gene: TRBJ2-3; abundance: -; CDR3nt: TGTGCCAGCAGTATAGCGGGGCGCACAGATACGCAGTATTTT; CDR3aa: CASSIAGRTDTQYF
v_gene: TRBV9; d_gene: -; j_gene: TRBJ1-3; abundance: -; CDR3nt: TGTGCCAGCAGCGCCTCGGGTGTTGGAAACACCATATATTTT; CDR3aa: CASSASGVGNTIYF